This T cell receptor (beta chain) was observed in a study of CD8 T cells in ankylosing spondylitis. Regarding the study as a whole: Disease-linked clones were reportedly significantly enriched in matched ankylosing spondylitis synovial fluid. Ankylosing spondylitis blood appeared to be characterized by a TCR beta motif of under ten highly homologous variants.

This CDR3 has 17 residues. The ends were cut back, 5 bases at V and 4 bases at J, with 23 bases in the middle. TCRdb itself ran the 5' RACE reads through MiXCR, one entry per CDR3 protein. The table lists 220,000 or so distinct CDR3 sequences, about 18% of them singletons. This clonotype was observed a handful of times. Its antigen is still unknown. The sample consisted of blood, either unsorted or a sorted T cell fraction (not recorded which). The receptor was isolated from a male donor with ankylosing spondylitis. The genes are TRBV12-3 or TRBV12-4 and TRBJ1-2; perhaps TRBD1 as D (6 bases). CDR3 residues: CASSPGEAGASLYGYTF. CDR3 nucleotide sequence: TGTGCCAGCAGTCCCGGCGAGGCAGGGGCCTCCCTCTATGGCTACACCTTC.